The text below deals with one T cell receptor (beta chain). Germline V CDR1 and CDR2: SNHLY, FYNNEI. Losses at the gene ends were 8 bases for V and 4 bases for J; bases not matched to a gene: 10. The CDR3 loop spans 15 amino acids. This specimen comes from a study of blood T cell repertoires in COVID-19. Study-level background: Sites across the United States, Italy and Spain contributed samples from acute and convalescent COVID-19.

Generated by immunoSEQ multiplex PCR, the TCRdb table keeps only in-frame clones and is missing some. Among roughly 190,000 clones, around 86% were seen once, and the ten largest hold roughly 7.3%. V usage is TRBV2 and J usage is TRBJ1-5; 8 bases align to TRBD1. The sequencing sample was made of peripheral blood. This clonotype originated in a woman older than 75 in a cohort sampled during active or convalescent COVID-19. This CDR3 reads CASLRETGANQPQHF. The CDR3 nucleotides are TGTGCCAGCCTTCGGGAGACAGGGGCAAATCAGCCCCAGCATTTT.